This T cell receptor beta chain comes out of a study of blood T cell repertoires in COVID-19. Germline V gives CDR1 MNHNY, CDR2 SVGAGI (reference sequence). The CDR3 sequence is 16 residues long. V shed 0 bases and J shed 0 bases, with 11 bases lying between them. The table came from immunoSEQ multiplex PCR; TCRdb's copy has only in-frame clones and leaves some out. The sample contains hundreds of thousands of clones, 84% of which appear only once. V gene TRBV6-6 combines with J gene TRBJ1-2; D perhaps matches TRBD1 (5 bases). The clonotype comes from a woman of 80 years or more with active or convalescent COVID-19. Sequencing was performed on peripheral blood. The CDR3 reads CASSYSLDTPNYGYTF. CDR3 sequence (DNA): TGTGCCAGCAGTTACTCGTTGGACACCCCTAACTATGGCTACACCTTC.